This T cell receptor beta chain was captured in a study of cytomegalovirus exposure and HLA in healthy donors. Study results and limitations: While the bulk of TCR sequences proved rare, some public TCRs turned up in many donors. According to the study, about 180 TCR beta chains were cytomegalovirus-associated.

With respect to this clone: Its antigen is unidentified.

Vbeta (60) and Jbeta (13) primers were used in the PCR. Measured with immunoSEQ multiplex PCR; TCRdb has only the in-frame clones, and not every one. In the table there are roughly 180,000 clones, 79% of which are singletons. CDR3 size: 16 residues. The germline V gene encodes CDR1 SGHNT and CDR2 YENEEA. V was pared by 1 base and J by 7 bases, with 5 bases of the junction left unmatched. The sequencing sample was made of PBMCs. V and J are TRBV11-3 and TRBJ1-6, with 9 bases aligning to TRBD1. The receptor was derived from a girl between 5 and 17 years old in good health and CMV-seropositive. CDR3 in amino acids: CASSLGTGGGNSPLHF. The CDR3, as DNA: TGTGCCAGCAGCTTAGGCACAGGGGGCGGGAATTCACCCCTCCACTTT.